This TCR beta chain is from a study of blood T cell repertoires in COVID-19. Data came from immunoSEQ multiplex PCR; TCRdb stores just in-frame clones and leaves some out. The repertoire consists of about 270,000 clones, with around 90% occurring once and the leading ten covering around 3%. CDR3 length: 16 amino acids. The germline V gene encodes CDR1 LGHDT and CDR2 YNNKEL (reference sequence). Trimming cost V 4 bases and J 2 bases; bases outside gene matches: 7. Assignments of participants to cohorts depended upon their own reported clinical history. The sequenced sample consisted of PBMCs or T cells enriched from blood (not recorded which). The genes are TRBV3-1 (or the pseudogene TRBV3-2) and TRBJ2-7; 11 nucleotides match TRBD2. The origin of this receptor is a woman in her 50s who had recovered from COVID-19. CDR3 nucleotides: TGTGCCAGCAGCCGCCCGATAGCGGGAGGGCCCTACGAGCAGTACTTC. As protein: CASSRPIAGGPYEQYF.